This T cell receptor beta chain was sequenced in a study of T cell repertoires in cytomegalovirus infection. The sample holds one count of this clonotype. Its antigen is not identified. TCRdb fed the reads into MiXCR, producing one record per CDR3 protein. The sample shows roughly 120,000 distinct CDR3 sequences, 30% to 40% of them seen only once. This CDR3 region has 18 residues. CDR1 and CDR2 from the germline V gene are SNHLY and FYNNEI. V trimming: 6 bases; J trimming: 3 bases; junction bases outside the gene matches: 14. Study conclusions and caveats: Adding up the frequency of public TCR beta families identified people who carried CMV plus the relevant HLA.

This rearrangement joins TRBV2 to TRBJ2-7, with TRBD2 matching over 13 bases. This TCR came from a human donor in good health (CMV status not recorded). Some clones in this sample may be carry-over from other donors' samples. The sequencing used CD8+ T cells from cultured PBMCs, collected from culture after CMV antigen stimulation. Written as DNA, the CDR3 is TGTGCCAGCAGAAAAGGAAGCGGACTAGCGGGGGATCACTACGAGCAGTACTTC. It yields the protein CASRKGSGLAGDHYEQYF.